The 10 T cell receptor beta chains in this list originate from one sample, sequenced in a study of cytomegalovirus exposure and HLA in healthy donors. PCR used 60 Vbeta primers and 13 Jbeta primers. Using immunoSEQ multiplex PCR, the repertoire was profiled, and TCRdb retains in-frame clones only, with some absent. The profile shows around 45,000 clones, approximately 68% of them singletons. The sample comprised PBMCs. These receptors were taken from a man aged 30-40 years in good health and CMV-seronegative.

CDR3 nucleotides: TGTGCCATCAGTGAAGAGGGTGGAAACACCATATATTTT. Protein sequence: CAISEEGGNTIYF. The chain employs TRBV10-3 and TRBJ1-3; D call uncertain. The CDR3 is 13 residues long. With 3 bases removed from V and 3 bases from J, the gap between germline ends came to 6 bases. The germline V gene has CDR1 ENHRY and CDR2 SYGVKD.

With regard to this clone: This CDR3 is also generated by other DNA sequences in the sample. The chain is built from TRBV2 and TRBJ1-2; no clear D gene. The CDR3 consists of 12 residues. Germline CDR1 and CDR2: SNHLY and FYNNEI. V gave up 5 bases and J gave up 2 bases, with 6 bases separating them. The CDR3 sequence is CASSLRNYGYTF. For the CDR3, the DNA is TGTGCCAGCAGTTTGAGAAACTATGGCTACACCTTC.

The genes are TRBV20-1 and TRBJ2-7, with a tentative D call TRBD1 (6 bases). Germline-derived CDR1 and CDR2 are DFQATT and SNEGSKA (reference sequence). Trimming took 3 bases from V and 9 from J, leaving 12 bases between them. The CDR3 loop spans 11 amino acids. This CDR3 is CSASRDTWQYF. The CDR3 nucleotides read TGCAGTGCTAGCCGGGACACTTGGCAGTACTTC.

The chain joins TRBV5-6 to TRBJ2-7, with 8 nucleotides matching TRBD1. The CDR3 covers 14 residues. Germline V gives CDR1 SGHDT, CDR2 YYEEEE. Trimming took 1 base from V and 5 from J; bases not matched to a gene: 5. Here the CDR3 DNA reads TGTGCCAGCAGCTTGTGGGCAGGGGGCGACGAGCAGTACTTC. Protein sequence: CASSLWAGGDEQYF.

This clone was observed a handful of times. The gene calls are TRBV11-2 and TRBJ1-1; TRBD1 agrees at 7 bases. V was pared by 0 bases and J by 8 bases, with 9 bases of the junction left unmatched. The CDR3 extends over 15 amino acids. Per germline, CDR1 SGHAT and CDR2 FQNNGV. The CDR3 bases are TGTGCCAGCAGCTTAGATAGTAGGGGGCCGGAGGAAGCTTTCTTT. This encodes CASSLDSRGPEEAFF. The variable domain in full, with the rest retrieved from reference TRBV11-2 and TRBJ1-1, is EAGVAQSPRYKIIEKRQSVAFWCNPISGHATLYWYQQILGQGPKLLIQFQNNGVVDDSQLPKDRFSAERLKGVDSTLKIQPAKLEDSAVYLCASSLDSRGPEEAFFGQGTRLTVV.

The gene calls are TRBV6-6 and TRBJ2-3; 11 bases agree with TRBD2. There are 15 residues in the CDR3. The junction had 4 bases not matched to a gene; V was cut back by 7 bases and J by 1 base. The germline CDR1 and CDR2 sequences are MNHNY and SVGAGI (reference sequence). CDR3 nucleotides: TGTGCCAGCACCTTAGCGGGAGGGGGCACAGATACGCAGTATTTT. As protein: CASTLAGGGTDTQYF.

This clone appeared a few times. The chain joins TRBV19 to TRBJ2-7; D may be TRBD2 (6 bases). CDR3 length equals 16 residues. Trimming took off 6 bases at V and 7 bases at J, with 25 bases between the two ends. Germline assignment: CDR1 LNHDA and CDR2 SQIVND (reference sequence). The CDR3 spells CASSPTDSGSFFEQYF. The CDR3 bases are TGTGCCAGTAGCCCTACCGATTCCGGGAGTTTCTTTGAGCAGTACTTC. Based on the CDR3 plus reference TRBV19 and TRBJ2-7, the full variable domain is DGGITQSPKYLFRKEGQNVTLSCEQNLNHDAMYWYRQDPGQGLRLIYYSQIVNDFQKGDIAEGYSVSREKKESFPLTVTSAQKNPTAFYLCASSPTDSGSFFEQYFGPGTRLTVT.

This clone was observed a few times. The V call is TRBV7-2, the J call TRBJ2-7; D is perhaps TRBD1 (5 bases). Trimming left V 1 base short and J 3 bases short, with 13 bases between. This CDR3 has 15 amino acids. From germline, CDR1 is SGHTA and CDR2 FQGNSA. This CDR3 reads CASSLDRLHLYEQYF. The CDR3, as DNA: TGTGCCAGCAGCTTAGACAGGCTACACCTCTACGAGCAGTACTTC.

The gene calls are TRBV5-1 and TRBJ2-7, with D perhaps TRBD1 (6 bases). Germline-derived CDR1 and CDR2 are SGHRS and YFSETQ. This CDR3 spans 13 amino acids. V was pared by 3 bases and J by 4 bases, with 11 bases between. Here the CDR3 DNA reads TGCGCCAGCAGCTGGGAACAGGGATACGAGCAGTACTTC. Amino acid sequence: CASSWEQGYEQYF.

This chain uses TRBV11-2 with TRBJ2-7; 8 nucleotides match TRBD1. V was clipped by 3 bases and J by 2 bases; unmatched bases: 6. The CDR3 has 15 residues. Germline V gene lookup returns CDR1 SGHAT and CDR2 FQNNGV. The CDR3 region has the DNA TGTGCCAGCAGCTTTCAGGGGGCCTCCCCCTACGAGCAGTACTTC. Protein sequence: CASSFQGASPYEQYF.